Sequencing of this TCR beta chain was carried out in a study of blood T cell repertoires in COVID-19. The overall study: Spain, Italy and the United States supplied samples that represented acute and convalescent COVID-19.

The V gene end was trimmed by 8 bases and the J gene end by 2 bases; junction bases not matched to a gene: 4. In germline, CDR1 is SGHDN, CDR2 FVKESK. CDR3 size: 14 residues. Some clones are missing from TCRdb's copy, which holds only in-frame ones; the method was immunoSEQ multiplex PCR. Of roughly 18,000 clones in the sample, about 88% were seen once. The rearrangement uses TRBV14 and TRBJ1-4; 8 bases are shared with TRBD1. Sequenced input: peripheral blood. This receptor was obtained from a man aged 70-80 years with acute or convalescent COVID-19. The CDR3, as DNA: TGTGCCAGCGCAACAGGGGGTACTAATGAAAAACTGTTTTTT. This encodes CASATGGTNEKLFF.